This T cell receptor beta chain is drawn from a study of vaccination effects on CD4 cells after COVID-19. Study-wide background: It was a median of 72 days after the second dose that post-vaccine samples were obtained.

To note about this clone: The antigen is not known.

Isolating CD4+ T cells followed ten to eleven days of culture. Every participant took two doses of the BNT162b2 or mRNA-1273 vaccine. People in the vaccine group had not been infected with SARS-CoV-2 before, and their nucleocapsid antibodies were negative. Half-medium exchanges with IL-2 medium took place on days 3 and 7. Study-level results: The study found marked clonal contraction of infection- and vaccine-induced clones late after vaccination.

V lost 4 bases to trimming and J lost 0 bases; unmatched junction nucleotides: 5. The germline gives CDR1 SGHDT, CDR2 YYEEEE. The CDR3 runs to 16 residues. Only in-frame clones appear in the TCRdb table, and some are missing; sequencing was by immunoSEQ multiplex PCR. The sample records some 60,000 clones, around 84% being singletons. The TCR was taken from a human donor who received a COVID-19 vaccine. The chain joins TRBV5-6 to TRBJ1-3; TRBD1 matches 9 bases. Material: CD4+ T cells from PBMCs cultured without peptide, obtained after COVID-19 vaccination. The CDR3 is CASSPWDRDSGNTIYF. For the CDR3, the DNA is TGTGCCAGCAGCCCATGGGACAGGGACTCTGGAAACACCATATATTTT.